This T cell receptor (beta chain) emerged from a study of cytomegalovirus exposure and HLA in healthy donors. The germline V gene encodes CDR1 MGHRA and CDR2 YSYEKL. Trimming shortened V by 1 base and J by 6 bases, and 16 bases separated the two germline ends. The CDR3 runs 15 residues. 13 Jbeta primers and 60 Vbeta primers were used for the PCR. The data were produced by immunoSEQ multiplex PCR, yet TCRdb's version contains in-frame clones alone and is incomplete. The sample carries tens of thousands of clones, roughly 78% recorded once. The clonotype comes from a male donor in good health and CMV-seropositive. Sequenced material: PBMCs. The chain joins TRBV4-1 to TRBJ2-7; D is possibly TRBD2 (7 bases). This CDR3 is CASSQGLGGGGEQYF. The CDR3 nucleotides are TGCGCCAGCAGCCAAGGGCTGGGCGGGGGCGGCGAGCAGTACTTC.